The clone carrying this TCR beta chain was seen repeatedly, ten times or more. This sample was included in a study of identical twins. A template switching step contributed a universal primer site, while unique molecular identifiers were present in the cDNA. TCRdb ran MiXCR on the 5' RACE reads and lists one entry per CDR3 protein. The sample shows 150,000 or so distinct CDR3 sequences, under 4.5% of them seen only once. The length of the CDR3 is 14 residues. V was pared by 6 bases and J by 3 bases, with 15 bases between. Germline-derived CDR1 and CDR2 are SGHRS and YFSETQ. The chain is built from TRBV5-1 and TRBJ2-5; D uncertain. Source material: memory T cells sorted from blood. The receptor was isolated from a man between 18 and 29 years old in good health. The CDR3 sequence: CASNREGFEETQYF. The CDR3 DNA is TGCGCCAGCAACCGAGAAGGCTTCGAAGAGACCCAGTACTTC.